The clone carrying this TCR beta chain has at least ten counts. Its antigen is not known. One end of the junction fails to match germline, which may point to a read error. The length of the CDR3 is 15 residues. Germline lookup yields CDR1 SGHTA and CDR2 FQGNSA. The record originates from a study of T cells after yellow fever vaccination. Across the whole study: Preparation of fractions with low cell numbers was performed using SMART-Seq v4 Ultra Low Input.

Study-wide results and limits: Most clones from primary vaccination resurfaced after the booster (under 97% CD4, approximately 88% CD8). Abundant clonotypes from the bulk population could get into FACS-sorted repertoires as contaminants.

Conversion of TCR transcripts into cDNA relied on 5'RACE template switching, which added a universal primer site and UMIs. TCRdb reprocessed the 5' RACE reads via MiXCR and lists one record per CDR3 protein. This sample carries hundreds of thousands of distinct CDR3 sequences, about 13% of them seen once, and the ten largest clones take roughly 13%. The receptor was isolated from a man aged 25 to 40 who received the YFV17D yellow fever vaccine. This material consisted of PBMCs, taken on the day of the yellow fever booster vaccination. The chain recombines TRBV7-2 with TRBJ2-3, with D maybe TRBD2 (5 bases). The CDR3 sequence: CASSQDFHRTDTQYF. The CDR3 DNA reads TGTGCCAGCAGCCAGGACTTCCACCGCACGGATACGCAGTATTTT. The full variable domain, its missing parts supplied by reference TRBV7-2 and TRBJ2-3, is GAGVSQSPSNKVTEKGKDVELRCDPISGHTALYWYRQSLGQGLEFLIYFQGNSAPDKSGLPSDRFSAERTGGSVSTLTIQRTQQEDSAVYLCASSQDFHRTDTQYFGPGTRLTVL.